A single sample gave rise to the 3 T cell receptor beta chains below, sequenced in a study of blood T cell repertoires in COVID-19. Assay: immunoSEQ multiplex PCR; the TCRdb copy retains only in-frame clones and omits some. The sample lists more than 85,000 clones, 70% to 85% seen once, with about 4.2% in the top ten. Sequencing was carried out using peripheral blood. These receptors came from a woman aged 45-65 years with acute or convalescent COVID-19.

The gene calls are TRBV6-5 and TRBJ1-1; possible D gene TRBD1, 5 bases. Trimming cost V 4 bases and J 5 bases, with 14 bases left between them. The germline gives CDR1 MNHEY, CDR2 SVGAGI. This CDR3 has 14 residues. The chain's CDR3 is CASSSPSGLTEAFF. The CDR3 nucleotides are TGTGCCAGCAGTTCGCCGTCAGGGTTGACTGAAGCTTTCTTT.

The rearrangement joins TRBV7-9 to TRBJ1-2; D may be TRBD1 (5 bases). The germline V gene has CDR1 SEHNR and CDR2 FQNEAQ (reference sequence). This CDR3 has 14 amino acids. V lost 5 bases, J lost 6 bases, and 16 bases lay in between. The CDR3: CASSPTTALDGYTF. In nucleotides, the CDR3 is TGTGCCAGCAGCCCTACGACAGCCTTGGATGGCTACACCTTC. Together with reference TRBV7-9 and TRBJ1-2, the CDR3 gives the full variable domain: DTGVSQNPRHKITKRGQNVTFRCDPISEHNRLYWYRQTLGQGPEFLTYFQNEAQLEKSRLLSDRFSAERPKGSFSTLEIQRTEQGDSAMYLCASSPTTALDGYTFGSGTRLTVV.

The chain has TRBV4-3 and TRBJ2-2; 7 nucleotides line up with TRBD1. The germline CDR1 and CDR2 sequences are LGHNA and YSLEER. After removal of 1 base from V and 6 bases from J, the junction contained 14 bases not matched to a gene. The CDR3 runs to 18 residues. The CDR3 region has the DNA TGCGCCAGCAGCCAAGGGTGGCTCAGGGGGAGTGAGGCCGGGGAGCTGTTTTTT. It specifies CASSQGWLRGSEAGELFF.